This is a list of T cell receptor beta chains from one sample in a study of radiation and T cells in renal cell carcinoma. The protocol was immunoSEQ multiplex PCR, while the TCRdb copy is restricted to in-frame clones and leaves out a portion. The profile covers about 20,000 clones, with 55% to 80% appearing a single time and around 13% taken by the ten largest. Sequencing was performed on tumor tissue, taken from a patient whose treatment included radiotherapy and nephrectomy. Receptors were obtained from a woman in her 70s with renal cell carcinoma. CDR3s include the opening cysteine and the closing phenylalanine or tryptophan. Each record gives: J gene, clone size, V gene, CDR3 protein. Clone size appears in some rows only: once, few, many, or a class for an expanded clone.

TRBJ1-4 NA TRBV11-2 CASSPGQGREKLFF
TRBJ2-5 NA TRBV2 CASGLAGGARQETQYF
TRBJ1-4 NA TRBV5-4 CASSLSGTGGEKLFF
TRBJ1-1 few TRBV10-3 CAISESLTNTEAFF
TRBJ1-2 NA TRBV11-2 CASSLGENYGYTF
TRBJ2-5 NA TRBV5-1 CASSRGGQETQYF
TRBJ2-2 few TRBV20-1 CSARRTGELFF
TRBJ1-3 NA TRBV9 CASSVGDSGNTIYF
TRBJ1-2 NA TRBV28 CASKPGQASANYGYTF
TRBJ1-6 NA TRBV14 CASSQVHNSPLHF
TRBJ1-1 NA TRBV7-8 CASSLAQGGATEAFF
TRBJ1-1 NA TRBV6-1 CASTGQSNTEAFF
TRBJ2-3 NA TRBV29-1 CSARPGSGVGTDTQYF
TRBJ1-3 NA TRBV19 CASRAASGNTIYF
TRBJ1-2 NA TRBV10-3 CATEPGQGSYGYTF
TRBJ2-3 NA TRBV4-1 CASSQDPGTTDTQYF
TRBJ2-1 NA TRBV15 CATSIPTSGGAYEQFF
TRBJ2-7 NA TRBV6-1 CASSEKRTGYFEQYF
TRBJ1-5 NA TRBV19 CASNSPGTGANQPQHF
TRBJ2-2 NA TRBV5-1 CASSNRLSKNTGELFF
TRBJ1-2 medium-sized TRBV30 CAWSGLWGFGYTF
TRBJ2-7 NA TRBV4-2 CASSQDLKGEQYF
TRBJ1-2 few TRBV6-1 CASSKTGRNYGYTF
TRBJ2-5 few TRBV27 CASSYRTGETQYF
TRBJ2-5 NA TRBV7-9 CASSPTSGGVLRETQYF
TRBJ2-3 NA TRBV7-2 CASSLEWGDTQYF